This is a list of T cell receptor beta chains from one sample in a study of CXCR3-negative and CXCR3-positive naive CD8 T cells. TCRdb reworked the 5' RACE reads into one entry per CDR3 protein, no DNA. This listing includes approximately 140,000 distinct CDR3 sequences. The sample taken for sequencing was naive CXCR3+ CD8+ T cells from blood. These receptors came from a human donor in good health. Some clones in this sample may be carry-over from other donors' samples. CDR3s include the opening cysteine and the closing phenylalanine or tryptophan. Each record gives: J gene, V gene, CDR3 protein.

j_call: TRBJ1-3
v_call: TRBV15
cdr3_aa: CATSREGAGAGNTIYF

j_call: TRBJ2-2
v_call: TRBV7-9
cdr3_aa: CASSLDRTNTGELFF

j_call: TRBJ2-1
v_call: TRBV6-5
cdr3_aa: CASSYQRDYYNEQFF

j_call: TRBJ1-2
v_call: TRBV27
cdr3_aa: CASSPGMSNYGYTF

j_call: TRBJ2-3
v_call: TRBV7-9
cdr3_aa: CASSLGLAEITDTQYF

j_call: TRBJ2-3
v_call: TRBV29-1
cdr3_aa: CSVEDRAFTQYF

j_call: TRBJ2-3
v_call: TRBV5-1
cdr3_aa: CASSGGAPLDTQYF

j_call: TRBJ2-7
v_call: TRBV7-9
cdr3_aa: CASSSRTGGSSEQYF

j_call: TRBJ1-1
v_call: TRBV11-1
cdr3_aa: CASSLGQWGTEAFF

j_call: TRBJ2-7
v_call: TRBV6-2/TRBV6-3
cdr3_aa: CASNQRDNSYEQYF

j_call: TRBJ2-7
v_call: TRBV6-1
cdr3_aa: CASTPFWGGNYEQYF

j_call: TRBJ2-1
v_call: TRBV20-1
cdr3_aa: CSARDGRPTNLGSYNEQFF

j_call: TRBJ2-7
v_call: TRBV13
cdr3_aa: CASSSRGSSYEQYF

j_call: TRBJ2-2
v_call: TRBV28
cdr3_aa: CASRLFLTGGNAGELFF

j_call: TRBJ1-2
v_call: TRBV29-1
cdr3_aa: CSVEDLAINYGYTF

j_call: TRBJ2-7
v_call: TRBV29-1
cdr3_aa: CSVGGLEASYEQYF

j_call: TRBJ1-2
v_call: TRBV29-1
cdr3_aa: CSVEDRVNYGYTF

j_call: TRBJ2-7
v_call: TRBV5-1
cdr3_aa: CASSPGTGNVYEQYF

j_call: TRBJ2-7
v_call: TRBV7-6
cdr3_aa: CASSSSDRFNEQYF

j_call: TRBJ2-1
v_call: TRBV28
cdr3_aa: CASSLPSLGNEQFF

j_call: TRBJ2-1
v_call: TRBV6-4
cdr3_aa: CASSDSHRYNEQFF

j_call: TRBJ2-7
v_call: TRBV28
cdr3_aa: CASSLFGNLIYEQYF

j_call: TRBJ2-7
v_call: TRBV5-1
cdr3_aa: CASSPEGTSGSWYEQYF

j_call: TRBJ1-1
v_call: TRBV7-7
cdr3_aa: CASSLAGDTEAFF

j_call: TRBJ2-1
v_call: TRBV5-1
cdr3_aa: CASTSGTGVIDEQFF

j_call: TRBJ2-5
v_call: TRBV7-3
cdr3_aa: CASSLGLAGGLYQETQYF

j_call: TRBJ2-7
v_call: TRBV13
cdr3_aa: CASRPGSSYEQYF

j_call: TRBJ2-6
v_call: TRBV19
cdr3_aa: CASSLAGASGANVLTF

j_call: TRBJ2-7
v_call: TRBV29-1
cdr3_aa: CSVEISGTGGSYEQYF

j_call: TRBJ1-5
v_call: TRBV6-5
cdr3_aa: CASSSKAGGNQPQHF

j_call: TRBJ2-2
v_call: TRBV6-5
cdr3_aa: CASSLTSGGAAWELFF

j_call: TRBJ1-2
v_call: TRBV29-1
cdr3_aa: CSTTPGARDYGYTF

j_call: TRBJ2-5
v_call: TRBV29-1
cdr3_aa: CSAIRATQETQYF

j_call: TRBJ2-2
v_call: TRBV23-1
cdr3_aa: CASSQSRIRDNTGELFF

j_call: TRBJ1-2
v_call: TRBV30
cdr3_aa: CAWSGAGYGYTF

j_call: TRBJ1-4
v_call: TRBV15
cdr3_aa: CATSRTQGGNEKLFF

j_call: TRBJ2-2
v_call: TRBV20-1
cdr3_aa: CSAQTGTGDTGELFF

j_call: TRBJ2-7
v_call: TRBV4-1
cdr3_aa: CASSRTSGTSFYEQYF

j_call: TRBJ2-3
v_call: TRBV28
cdr3_aa: CASSLNRGWETDTQYF

j_call: TRBJ2-1
v_call: TRBV2
cdr3_aa: CASSEGTGLMDEQFF

j_call: TRBJ2-3
v_call: TRBV28
cdr3_aa: CASSRYGRGPDTDTQYF

j_call: TRBJ2-2
v_call: TRBV29-1
cdr3_aa: CSVLHETGELFF

j_call: TRBJ2-7
v_call: TRBV20-1
cdr3_aa: CSARDLAKEQYF

j_call: TRBJ1-2
v_call: TRBV5-5
cdr3_aa: CASIVVETDGYTF

j_call: TRBJ2-1
v_call: TRBV29-1
cdr3_aa: CSVGTVSYNEQFF

j_call: TRBJ2-1
v_call: TRBV20-1
cdr3_aa: CSARDYLEANEQFF

j_call: TRBJ2-7
v_call: TRBV14
cdr3_aa: CASSQGLYEQYF

j_call: TRBJ2-7
v_call: TRBV19
cdr3_aa: CASRDRYEQYF

j_call: TRBJ2-2
v_call: TRBV29-1
cdr3_aa: CSVEGQTNTGELFF

j_call: TRBJ2-7
v_call: TRBV7-9
cdr3_aa: CASSLVGSGFSYEQYF

j_call: TRBJ2-7
v_call: TRBV27
cdr3_aa: CASSLVAGGNEQYF

j_call: TRBJ2-1
v_call: TRBV25-1
cdr3_aa: CASSDLTSLYNEQFF

j_call: TRBJ2-3
v_call: TRBV7-3
cdr3_aa: CASSSPPQTSGGPTDTQYF

j_call: TRBJ2-1
v_call: TRBV5-1
cdr3_aa: CASSGAGGLSNEQFF

j_call: TRBJ2-7
v_call: TRBV10-2
cdr3_aa: CASSESGQGTLWWEQYF